The rows below give T cell receptor beta chains drawn from one sample of a study of response to subunit inactivated influenza vaccine. TCRdb re-called the RT-PCR reads with MiXCR, one entry per CDR3 protein. The table shows around 570,000 distinct CDR3 sequences, with roughly 12% occurring only once. The same data also went into a second study, on T cells expressing NK-cell markers.

The sequenced sample was PBMCs from blood, obtained on the day of vaccination. All receptors come from a man over 45 who received an inactivated influenza vaccine. Each CDR3 is given without its conserved first and last residue. The D gene is left open where the match is weak.

d_call j_call v_call cdr3_aa
TRBD1 TRBJ2-7 TRBV7-9 ASSLVGTGNGEQY
. TRBJ1-1 TRBV11-2 ASSLGLAAEAF
. TRBJ2-2 TRBV10-3 AIRIDTNTGELF
TRBD1 TRBJ1-2 TRBV10-3 AIRDRGLDGYT
TRBD1 TRBJ2-3 TRBV20-1 SAPGQGGTDTQY
. TRBJ2-1 TRBV7-2 ASSLEGWVYNEQF
. TRBJ1-1 TRBV29-1 SVRYTAEAF
TRBD2 TRBJ2-2 TRBV12-3/TRBV12-4 ASSWGGGTGELF
. TRBJ1-2 TRBV2 ASSENGGNAYGYT
. TRBJ2-6 TRBV20-1 SATREQGSSVLT
TRBD2 TRBJ2-1 TRBV7-9 ASSAGTSGINEQF
TRBD1 TRBJ2-7 TRBV7-6 ASSLKGARYDEQY
. TRBJ2-5 TRBV5-1 ASSLAGGRAAQETQY
TRBD1 TRBJ1-1 TRBV6-5 ASSSTGFAF
. TRBJ1-4 TRBV15 ATSRSPHRATNEKLF
. TRBJ2-2 TRBV4-3 ASSQTPEQGSGELF
TRBD2 TRBJ2-7 TRBV5-5 ASSPPGGRGAYEQY
. TRBJ1-6 TRBV4-1 ASSHSTTYNSPLH
. TRBJ2-5 TRBV12-3/TRBV12-4 ASSLGGLTTQETQY
. TRBJ2-1 TRBV5-6 ASSFGVSLGNEQF
. TRBJ2-1 TRBV15 ATSRDISGSLNGAEQF
. TRBJ2-2 TRBV29-1 SVHGTGELF
TRBD2 TRBJ2-1 TRBV19 ASSIRGGQVEQF
. TRBJ2-2 TRBV12-3/TRBV12-4 ASRRDTGELF
TRBD1 TRBJ2-7 TRBV5-1 ASSWRPGQGANEQY
TRBD1 TRBJ2-3 TRBV7-9 ASSSVGQGGGTQY
TRBD1 TRBJ2-3 TRBV5-6 ASSLRTGGGQGTQY
TRBD2 TRBJ2-2 TRBV4-2 ASSHGTSQGGELF
. TRBJ2-1 TRBV15 ATSRDQGTYNEQF
. TRBJ2-5 TRBV15 ATSRDGRYQETQY
. TRBJ1-1 TRBV12-3/TRBV12-4 ASSLWGQNTEAF
. TRBJ2-2 TRBV27 ASSYIGGSPNTGELF
. TRBJ2-7 TRBV5-1 ASSLGSGDYEQY
. TRBJ2-7 TRBV5-1 ASSVARRDEQY
. TRBJ2-3 TRBV3-1 ASRKQGRTDTQY
TRBD2 TRBJ2-1 TRBV6-2/TRBV6-3 ASSHTSGRSNEQF
. TRBJ1-1 TRBV9 ASGPWGAMNTEAF
TRBD1 TRBJ1-2 TRBV4-3 ASSPRTGALLNYGYT
. TRBJ2-7 TRBV20-1 SARDQSYEQY
TRBD1 TRBJ2-1 TRBV5-1 ASSLGDRGNEQF
. TRBJ2-7 TRBV19 ASSMKSAGTIYEQY
. TRBJ2-1 TRBV5-1 ASSLGGAANNEQF
TRBD1 TRBJ1-2 TRBV29-1 SVERSGDSYGYT
TRBD2 TRBJ2-7 TRBV11-2 ASSFPPLAGFHEQY
TRBD2 TRBJ2-3 TRBV12-3/TRBV12-4 ASSFVISGTMSDTQY
. TRBJ2-1 TRBV20-1 SARGHRGGSNNEQF
TRBD1 TRBJ1-5 TRBV30 AWSRGTGVFNQPQH
. TRBJ2-1 TRBV11-2 ASSLDQEAGSLNNEQF
. TRBJ2-6 TRBV29-1 SVGLGSGANVLT
. TRBJ1-1 TRBV29-1 SVLTVNTEAF
TRBD2 TRBJ2-1 TRBV12-3/TRBV12-4 ASSKRMTSVYNEQF
. TRBJ2-2 TRBV6-1 ASRPSLAGELF